These T cell receptor beta chains were read from a single sample in a study of cytotoxic CD8 clonotypes in ibrutinib-treated CLL. The protocol was immunoSEQ multiplex PCR, while the TCRdb copy is restricted to in-frame clones and leaves out a portion. The table shows approximately 280,000 clones, with about 72% occurring only once. This material consisted of PBMCs, taken at disease progression, from a patient treated with ibrutinib. The receptor set was obtained from a human donor with chronic lymphocytic leukemia. Both conserved end residues are trimmed from each CDR3.

v_call cdr3_length cdr3_aa
TRBV7-6 13 ASSPLTGLPYEQY
TRBV14 14 ASSQGGGGMNTEAF
TRBV7-8 12 ASSLARGDYEQY
TRBV13 11 ASSPTGDNEQF
TRBV28 10 ATRTGGGGYT
TRBV4-3 13 ATSPSSGNYNEQF
TRBV9 13 ASSTPSGGFNEQF
TRBV9 14 ASSVGLAGTTDTQY
TRBV10-3 11 AISESIVNEQF
TRBV5-1 11 ASSWGDTDEQY
TRBV12-5 11 ASGHSRDLGYT
TRBV10-3 14 AISRARTDTNYGYT
TRBV15 15 ATSRPRGGVNTGELF
TRBV5-1 14 ASSSWPDDKRYEQY
TRBV6-5 11 ASGLRGDTEAF
TRBV5-1 14 ASSLLGQGNDYGYT
TRBV29-1 9 SVERADTQY
TRBV12-5 10 ASGSSGGKQF
TRBV18 14 ASSPTTGTNTGELF
TRBV29-1 10 SVGPDPYEQY
TRBV9 12 ASSVDGGDYGYT
TRBV7-3 13 ASSSGTSGRDTQY
TRBV2 11 ASTRQGAETQY
TRBV5-3 17 ARSTGTGGGDYSNQPQH
TRBV4-2 14 ASSQDRTNSYNEQF
TRBV18 13 ASSPRGFPNEKLF
TRBV7-9 11 ASSWGQGGEQY
TRBV28 9 STGGNQPQH
TRBV9 12 ASGSDRGNYEQY
TRBV19 11 ASTIPGDGELF
TRBV6-6 12 ASRPPGLAYEQY
TRBV19 14 ASKERPALAKNIQY
TRBV29-1 11 SVRWQPNTEAF
TRBV2 11 ASRPDGTYEQY
TRBV29-1 13 SVEAMRPNTDTQY
TRBV13 13 ASSSTSGRSYEQY
TRBV6-6 12 ASRYPDSAGEQY
TRBV5-6 11 ASSRDAANVLT
TRBV4-1 15 ASSQDGREGVQNIQY
TRBV27 10 ASSFDRNEQF
TRBV28 11 ASSLTRDTEAF
TRBV28 13 ASSMTDRETGAQH
TRBV10-2 9 ASREGNTIY
TRBV19 14 ASSIWGGLNTGELF
TRBV13 12 ASSPFRTTGELF
TRBV27 11 ASGGQGWGEQF
TRBV7-9 12 ASSLMRSSYEQY
TRBV9 13 ASSATGGWGTEAF
TRBV5-8 10 ASTHSYSPLH
TRBV19 15 ASSTRTSGEFTDTQY
TRBV10-2 10 ASRQAGNTIY
TRBV28 12 ASRPGTSSYGYT
TRBV11-2 13 ASSLGGQIYYEQY
TRBV5-1 14 ASSLRTSELTGELF
TRBV18 13 ASSSTGVSTDTQY
TRBV4-1 15 ASSTRGHDTNTGELF
TRBV10-3 12 ASQGVNSNQPQH
TRBV5-1 14 ASISESGRAVDTQY
TRBV13 16 ASSLFASGGASTDTQY